The sequence of this T cell receptor beta chain was determined in a study of cytotoxic CD8 clonotypes in ibrutinib-treated CLL. The overall study: Patient counts were 11 relapsed/refractory, over 14 treatment-naive and 17 IGHV unmutated. Study findings and constraints: Treatment left the uncommon public clonotypes either contracted or stable in frequency. Clonality went up at ibrutinib response and then declined back toward baseline at progression.

Repertoires were generated with immunoSEQ multiplex PCR, while TCRdb's copy carries only in-frame clones and drops some. The sample carries about 140,000 clones, under 95% recorded once. Cryopreserved PBMCs yielded around 2 micrograms of genomic DNA for TCR beta libraries. For this clone: What it binds is unknown.

Trimming pared 5 bases from V and 11 bases from J, leaving 20 bases between. The CDR3 is 14 amino acids. Germline V gives CDR1 SGHRS, CDR2 YFSETQ. The receptor was derived from a human donor with chronic lymphocytic leukemia. The sample in question was PBMCs, obtained after 12 months of ibrutinib treatment. The rearrangement links TRBV5-1 to TRBJ2-1; D unclear. The CDR3 DNA sequence: TGCGCCAGCAGACCAAGCCCCGCCGATAACAAGCAGTTCTTC. Translated, it gives CASRPSPADNKQFF. The variable domain in full, completed from reference TRBV5-1 and TRBJ2-1, reads KAGVTQTPRYLIKTRGQQVTLSCSPISGHRSVSWYQQTPGQGLQFLFEYFSETQRNKGNFPGRFSGRQFSNSRSEMNVSTLELGDSALYLCASRPSPADNKQFFGPGTRLTVL.